This T cell receptor beta chain is drawn from a study of radiotherapy plus CTLA-4 blockade in lung cancer. About the study: Among all patients, approximately 18% showed objective responses, while about 30% had disease control.

Lung cancer patients with chemo-refractory metastatic non-small-cell disease were given focal radiation plus CTLA-4 blockade with ipilimumab. A note on this clone: Its antigen is undetermined.

Profiling relied on immunoSEQ multiplex PCR, and the TCRdb table lists in-frame clones only, not all of them. The sample includes tens of thousands of clones, around three quarters of them seen just once. Per the germline V gene, CDR1 is SGHAT and CDR2 is FQDESV (reference sequence). The CDR3 consists of 15 residues. Trimming shortened V by 2 bases and J by 8 bases, and 16 bases separated the two germline ends. General study points: After treatment with radiotherapy plus ipilimumab, TCR clones that came from the tumor expanded in blood.

The sequence came from a human donor with non-small cell lung cancer that progressed on radiotherapy plus ipilimumab. This sample comprised peripheral blood, obtained from a patient treated with radiotherapy plus ipilimumab. V gene TRBV11-1 combines with J gene TRBJ2-1; D uncertain. In nucleotides, the CDR3 is TGTGCCAGCAGCTTATTATTCCGCCGGACGGATGAGCAGTTCTTC. This translates into CASSLLFRRTDEQFF.